This TCR beta chain was sequenced in a study of cytomegalovirus exposure and HLA in healthy donors. Study-level findings and limits: Highly shared variants forming one cluster were likely a sequencing artifact. Presence/absence analysis assumed near-uniform sequencing depth across donors.

The CDR3 runs 18 residues. The V gene lost 2 bases and the J gene lost 0 bases, with 17 bases spanning the gap. CDR1 is KGHSH and CDR2 is LQKENI in the germline V gene. Turning to this clone: The antigen is unknown.

Primers for the PCR totalled 60 Vbeta and 13 Jbeta. TCRdb keeps only in-frame clones here, not all; method: immunoSEQ multiplex PCR. The sample consists of some 130,000 clones, around 77% of them appearing once. This sequence was found in a man under 40 in good health and CMV-seronegative. The sequenced material came from PBMCs. The chain couples TRBV18 to TRBJ1-5; D is perhaps TRBD1 (6 bases). In DNA, the CDR3 is TGTGCCAGCTCACCATATGGCAGGGGCATGGGTAGCAATCAGCCCCAGCATTTT. Amino acid sequence: CASSPYGRGMGSNQPQHF.